This TCR beta chain is from a study of PD-1 blockade in classical Hodgkin lymphoma (dated by TCRdb to 2020 to 2021). Context from the whole study: Nivolumab dosing was 3 mg/kg intravenously every 2 weeks, continuing until either disease progression or unacceptable toxicity. To define a peripheral blood immune signature of response to PD-1 blockade in classical Hodgkin lymphoma, the study combined TCR beta sequencing with CyTOF.

Genomic DNA was extracted with the Qiagen DNeasy kit from unsorted PBMCs and from negatively selected CD4+ and CD8+ fractions. Using primers that anneal to V and J segments, immunoSEQ multiplex PCR amplified the TCR beta CDR3 regions. A synthetic immune receptor repertoire was used to minimize amplification bias, and any residual bias was removed computationally once sequencing was done. Processing in the source paper ran as follows. Repertoire diversity was quantified as the Shannon entropy index using custom Python scripts. Unsorted, CD4+ and CD8+ repertoires were analyzed separately, except for combined analyses in which CD4+ and CD8+ sequences were merged in silico. A clone was considered expanded if an increase in frequency of at least 2-fold after treatment relative to C1D1 was found, and a pseudocount of 0.5 was applied to clones undetected at baseline. Singleton clones were defined as clones with 0 or 1 copy at C1D1, and non-singleton clones were defined as clones with 2 or more copies. By matching protein sequences in sorted samples from the same patient, clones expanded in unsorted samples were annotated as CD4+, CD8+ or unknown. Wilcoxon tests were applied to paired samples to test diversity changes from C1D1 to C4D1. TCRdb took this table from immuneACCESS and kept in-frame rearrangements with V and J called. Such tables lack part of the clones; where checked against another copy, unresolved V genes explain under half of the gap, and the rest is unexplained. That table supplies the V and J calls and clone size; D and trimming were determined from the DNA. This sample lists more than 85,000 clones; roughly 91% were detected once. 2.6% of the sample is held by the ten biggest clonotypes.

The meaning of the sample's time point label: cycle 2 day 1 (C2D1) of nivolumab. Every trial patient had relapsed following autologous stem cell transplantation, and prior brentuximab vedotin exposure was what differed among cohorts A, B and C. The trial cohort was composed of about 54 patients with relapsed/refractory classical Hodgkin lymphoma, for whom complete response, partial response or progressive disease was recorded as best overall response. Single-agent nivolumab was administered to trial patients in the multi-cohort phase II CheckMate 205 trial. Best overall response was determined by an independent review committee according to the 2007 International Working Group response criteria. Trial PBMCs were obtained immediately prior to nivolumab initiation (C1D1) and on therapy at cycle 2 day 1 and cycle 4 day 1. Peripheral blood was collected in 8 mL Vacutainer Cell Preparation Tubes, from which PBMCs were isolated by centrifugation and then cryopreserved.

Points on this clone: This clone's antigen is unknown. Base qualities are missing; no much larger clone stands one base away.

Summary of the overall study and its limitations: Diversity was lower in patients who began nivolumab less than 1 year after ASCT, so these patients were left out of later analyses to avoid confounding by immune reconstitution. Baseline TCR diversity was reported as lower in newly diagnosed patients than in healthy donors, and lower still in relapsed/refractory patients. CD4+ but not CD8+ TCR diversity rose significantly by C4D1 (p=0.0027 vs p=0.16), most apparent in complete responders (p=0.02). Trial patients achieving complete response had baseline diversity similar to newly diagnosed patients, whereas partial responders and progressors had significantly lower diversity. The study was restricted to a single clinical trial cohort, and the causes of repertoire differences, possibly disease activity or prior therapy, were left undefined.

The sequence was obtained from a human donor with classical Hodgkin lymphoma. The sequencing here drew on peripheral blood mononuclear cells (PBMCs), taken before the second cycle of nivolumab.

The CDR3 protein is CASGGPPYRGRGYTF. In nucleotide form, the sequence is TGTGCCAGCGGAGGGCCTCCCTACAGGGGAAGGGGCTACACCTTC. The sequence links TRBV27 to TRBJ1-2; 7 central nucleotides agree with TRBD1. The germline V gene encodes CDR1 MNHEY and CDR2 SMNVEV (reference sequence). Trimmed from V: 8 bases; trimmed from J: 8 bases; junction bases lacking a gene match: 17. The CDR3, from cysteine to phenylalanine, totals 15 residues. The retained sequence is limited to the CDR3, 45 bases, with the frame set at the first base.